What follows is one T cell receptor beta chain and its context. V lost 6 bases and J lost 6; bases outside the gene matches: 12. CDR3 length equals 15 residues. CDR1 is SGHDT and CDR2 is YYEEEE in the germline V gene. The source of the sample is a study of blood T cell repertoires in COVID-19. TCRdb's copy holds only in-frame clones and misses some; the assay was immunoSEQ multiplex PCR. The top ten clones hold about 20% of a sample with about 72,000 clones, around 78% of them seen once. Sequences were obtained from peripheral blood. The chain combines TRBV5-6 with TRBJ1-2; 9 positions agree with TRBD1. This TCR was sampled from a woman at least 80 years old with acute or convalescent COVID-19. CDR3 sequence reads: CASNRQQGAGHGYTF. The CDR3 region has the DNA TGTGCCAGCAACCGGCAACAGGGGGCTGGGCATGGCTACACCTTC.